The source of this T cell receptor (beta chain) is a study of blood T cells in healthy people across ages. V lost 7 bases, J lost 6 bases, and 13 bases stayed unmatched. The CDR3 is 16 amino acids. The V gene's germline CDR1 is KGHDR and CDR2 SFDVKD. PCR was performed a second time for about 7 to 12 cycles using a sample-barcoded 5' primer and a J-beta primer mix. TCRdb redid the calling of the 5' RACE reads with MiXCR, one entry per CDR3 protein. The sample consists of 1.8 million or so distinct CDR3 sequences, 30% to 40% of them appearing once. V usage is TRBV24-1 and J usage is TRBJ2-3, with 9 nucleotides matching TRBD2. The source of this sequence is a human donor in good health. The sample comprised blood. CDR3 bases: TGTGCCACCAGCCCCCGAAGCGGGGGGTACCGTGATACGCAGTATTTT. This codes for CATSPRSGGYRDTQYF.